The entry that follows covers one TCR beta chain sequence. The record originates from a study of blood T cell repertoires in COVID-19. In the study overall: Sites across the United States, Italy and Spain contributed samples from acute and convalescent COVID-19. PBMCs, B-cell-depleted T cells, or T cells were the source of the cDNA or gDNA that made up the material.

Here immunoSEQ multiplex PCR was the method, and the copy in TCRdb shows in-frame clones only, minus some. The sample has 330,000 or so clones, 87% seen once. Sample: peripheral blood. The sequence was obtained from a man younger than 45 with COVID-19, enrolled during active disease.

CDR3 DNA: TGTGCCAGCAGTTACTCGGAGGGGATGGGTGAAAAACTGTTTTTT. This codes for CASSYSEGMGEKLFF. The chain has TRBV6-5 and TRBJ1-4; D possibly corresponds to TRBD1 (5 bases). The length of the CDR3 is 15 residues. Trimming removed 0 bases at V and 7 bases at J, with 12 bases between. Germline CDR1 and CDR2: MNHEY and SVGAGI.